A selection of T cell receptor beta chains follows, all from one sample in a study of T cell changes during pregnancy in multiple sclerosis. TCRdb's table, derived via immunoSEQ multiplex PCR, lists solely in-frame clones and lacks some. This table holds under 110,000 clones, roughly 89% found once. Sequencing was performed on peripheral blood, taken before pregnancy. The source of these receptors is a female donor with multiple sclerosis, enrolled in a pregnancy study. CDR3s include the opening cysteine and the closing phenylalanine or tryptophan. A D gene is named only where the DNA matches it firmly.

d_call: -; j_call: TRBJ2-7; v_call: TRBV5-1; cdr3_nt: TGCGCCAGCAGTCGGGACTCACACTCCTACGAGCAGTACTTC; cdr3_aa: CASSRDSHSYEQYF
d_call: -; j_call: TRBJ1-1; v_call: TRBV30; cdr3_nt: TGTGCCTGGAGAAGAGTCCTAGGGGCTGAAGCTTTCTTT; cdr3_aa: CAWRRVLGAEAFF
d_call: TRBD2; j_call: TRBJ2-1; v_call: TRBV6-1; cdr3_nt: TGTGCCAGCAGTGAAACTAGCGGGGGGGCAGGGGAGCAGTTCTTC; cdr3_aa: CASSETSGGAGEQFF
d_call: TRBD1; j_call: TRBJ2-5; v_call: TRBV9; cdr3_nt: TGTGCCAGCAGCGTAGGATCATGGACAGGGACGTGGGAGACCCAGTACTTC; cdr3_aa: CASSVGSWTGTWETQYF
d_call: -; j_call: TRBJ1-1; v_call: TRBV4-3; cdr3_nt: TGCGCCAGCAGCCAAGATCAGGTACCTAACACTGAAGCTTTCTTT; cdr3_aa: CASSQDQVPNTEAFF
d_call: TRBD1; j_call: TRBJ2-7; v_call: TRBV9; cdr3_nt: TGTGCCAGCAGCGTAGGACAGGGCGGCGAGCAGTACTTC; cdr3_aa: CASSVGQGGEQYF
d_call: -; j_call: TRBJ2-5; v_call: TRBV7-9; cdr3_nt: TGTGCCAGCAGCTCCACCCGCCTGGGGGGACAAGAGACCCAGTACTTC; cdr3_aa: CASSSTRLGGQETQYF
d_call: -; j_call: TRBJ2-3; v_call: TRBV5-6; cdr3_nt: TGTGCCAGCAGCTCTCCTAGCGTTTCAAGCACAGATACGCAGTATTTT; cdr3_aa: CASSSPSVSSTDTQYF
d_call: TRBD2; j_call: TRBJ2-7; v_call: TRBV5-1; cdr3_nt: TGCGCCAGCAGCTTAGGACTAGCGGGGACCTACGAGCAGTACTTC; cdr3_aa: CASSLGLAGTYEQYF
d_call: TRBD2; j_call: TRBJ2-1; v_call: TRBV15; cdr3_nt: TGTGCCACCAGCAGAGTACTGTCGGGGGGTTACAATGAGCAGTTCTTC; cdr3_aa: CATSRVLSGGYNEQFF
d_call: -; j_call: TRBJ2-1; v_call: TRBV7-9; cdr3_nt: TGTGCCAGCAGCCCACCTAGCGTCCCCAATGAGCAGTTCTTC; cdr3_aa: CASSPPSVPNEQFF
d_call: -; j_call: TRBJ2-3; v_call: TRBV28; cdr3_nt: TGTGCCAGCAGTTTGGATTATCAGGGAAGCACAGATACGCAGTATTTT; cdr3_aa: CASSLDYQGSTDTQYF
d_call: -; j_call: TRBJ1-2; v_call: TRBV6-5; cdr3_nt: TGTGCCAGCAGTTATGGGACATCTAACTATGGCTACACCTTC; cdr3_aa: CASSYGTSNYGYTF
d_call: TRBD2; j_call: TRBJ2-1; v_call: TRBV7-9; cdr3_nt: TGTGCCATCTACCCTAATAGCGGGAGGGCGGAGGACAATGAGCAGTTCTTC; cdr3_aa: CAIYPNSGRAEDNEQFF
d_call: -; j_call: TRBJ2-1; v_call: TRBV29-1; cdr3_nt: TGCAGCGGGAGCGGGCGCTCCTACAATGAGCAGTTCTTC; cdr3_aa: CSGSGRSYNEQFF
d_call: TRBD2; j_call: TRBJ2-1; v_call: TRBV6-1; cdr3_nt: TGTGCCAGCAGTGACCGGGGACTAAAAGTGAGGAATGAGCAGTTCTTC; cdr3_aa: CASSDRGLKVRNEQFF
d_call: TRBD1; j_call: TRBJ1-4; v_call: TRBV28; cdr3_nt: TGTGCCAGCACCCCGGACAGGGGGGTGTATACTAATGAAAAACTGTTTTTT; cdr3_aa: CASTPDRGVYTNEKLFF
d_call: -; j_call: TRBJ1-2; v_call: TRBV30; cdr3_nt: TGTGCCTGGAGCCGAAACCCGGTAGCTAACTATGGCTACACCTTC; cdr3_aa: CAWSRNPVANYGYTF
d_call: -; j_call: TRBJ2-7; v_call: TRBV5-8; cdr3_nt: TGTGCCACCTTGACCCGGGACATCCCCTACGAGCAGTACTTC; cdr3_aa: CATLTRDIPYEQYF
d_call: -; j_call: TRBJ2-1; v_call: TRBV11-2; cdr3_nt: TGTGCCAGCAGCTACAGGAATGAGCAGTTCTTC; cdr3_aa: CASSYRNEQFF
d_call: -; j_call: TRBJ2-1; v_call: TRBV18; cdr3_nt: TGTGCCAGCTCACCACGCGGCGGTACGCGGGTAAGCTCCTACAATGAGCAGTTCTTC; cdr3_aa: CASSPRGGTRVSSYNEQFF
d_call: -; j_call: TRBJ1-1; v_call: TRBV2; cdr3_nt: TGTGCCAGCAGGCTCGACACAGTGAACACTGAAGCTTTCTTT; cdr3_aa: CASRLDTVNTEAFF
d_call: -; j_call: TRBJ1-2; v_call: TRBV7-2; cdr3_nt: TGTGCCAGCAGCTTGTTGTCTCTCGCGATCTATGGCTACACCTTC; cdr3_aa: CASSLLSLAIYGYTF
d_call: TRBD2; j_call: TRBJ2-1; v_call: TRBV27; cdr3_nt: TGTGCCAGCAGTTCGGGACTAGTGTACAATGAGCAGTTCTTC; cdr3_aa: CASSSGLVYNEQFF
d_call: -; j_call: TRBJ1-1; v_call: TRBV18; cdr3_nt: TGTGCCAGCTCACCACGCGAACTGACTGAAGCTTTCTTT; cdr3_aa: CASSPRELTEAFF
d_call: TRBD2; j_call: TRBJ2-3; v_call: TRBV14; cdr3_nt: TGTGCCAGCAGCCAAGTTTCTAGCGGGAGAGGTACGCAGTATTTT; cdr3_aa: CASSQVSSGRGTQYF